The clone carrying this T cell receptor beta chain was observed once. Its specificity is unknown. This specimen comes from a study of lymphopenia after photon versus proton radiotherapy. Study-level points and caveats: Post-nadir TCR diversity decline inversely tracked overall survival among those who died.

Assay: immunoSEQ multiplex PCR; the TCRdb copy retains only in-frame clones and omits some. In the table there are 68,000 or so clones, roughly 90% of which are singletons. This sequence was found in a woman in her 70s with pancreatic cancer. The material sequenced was peripheral blood, taken from a patient treated with photon-based radiotherapy.

The CDR3 spells CASSQARGSSYNEQFF. CDR3 DNA: TGTGCCAGCTCACAGGCTCGCGGGAGTTCCTACAATGAGCAGTTCTTC. The rearrangement joins TRBV18 to TRBJ2-1; TRBD2 agrees at 7 bases. J lost 1 base, V lost 4 bases, and 7 bases had no gene match. CDR3 length equals 16 residues. CDR1 and CDR2 from the germline V gene are KGHSH and LQKENI.